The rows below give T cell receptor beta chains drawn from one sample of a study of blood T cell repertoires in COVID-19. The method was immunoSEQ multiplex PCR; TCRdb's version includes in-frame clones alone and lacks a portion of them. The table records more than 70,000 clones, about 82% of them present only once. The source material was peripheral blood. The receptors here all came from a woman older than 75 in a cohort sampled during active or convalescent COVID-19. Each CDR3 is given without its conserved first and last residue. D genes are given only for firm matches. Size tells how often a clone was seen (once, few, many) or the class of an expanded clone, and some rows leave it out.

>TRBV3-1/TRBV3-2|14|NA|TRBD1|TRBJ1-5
ASSPWTGGAVQPQH
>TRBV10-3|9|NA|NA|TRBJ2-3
AIGATDTQY
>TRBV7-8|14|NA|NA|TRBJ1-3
ASSAEQGFSGNTIY
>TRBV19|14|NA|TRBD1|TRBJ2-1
ASTRQGPSSYNEQF
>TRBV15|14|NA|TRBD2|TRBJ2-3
ATPGRGGSNADTQY
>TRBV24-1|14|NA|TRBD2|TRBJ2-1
ATSAPGGSSYNEQF
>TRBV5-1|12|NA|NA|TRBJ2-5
ASSSGLRQETQY
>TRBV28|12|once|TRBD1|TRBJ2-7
ASSAGTGPYEQY
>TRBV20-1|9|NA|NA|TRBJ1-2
SADGRFGYT
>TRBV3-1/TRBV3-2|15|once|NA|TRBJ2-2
ASSQVLRNANTGELF
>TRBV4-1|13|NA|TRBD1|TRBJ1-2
ASSQVRQGSYGYT
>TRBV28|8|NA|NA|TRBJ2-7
ASGPYEQY
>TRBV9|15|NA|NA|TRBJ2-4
ASSSFTQGAGKNIQY
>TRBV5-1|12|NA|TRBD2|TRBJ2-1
ASRGTSGIVEQF
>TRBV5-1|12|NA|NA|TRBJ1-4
ASSLVQGAEKLF
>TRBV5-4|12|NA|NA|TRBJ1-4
ASSTDGGGEKLF
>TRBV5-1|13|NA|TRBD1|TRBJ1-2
ASSLTGGVYYGYT
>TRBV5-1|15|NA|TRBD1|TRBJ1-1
ASSLAGQITYGTEAF
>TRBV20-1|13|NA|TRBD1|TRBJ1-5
SASVSGGPTQPQH
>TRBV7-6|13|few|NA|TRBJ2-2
ASGRLAQGTGELF
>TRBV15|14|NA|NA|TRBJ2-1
ATSRGSTNSYNEQF
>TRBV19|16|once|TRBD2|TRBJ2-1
ASRRGLAGTASYNEQF
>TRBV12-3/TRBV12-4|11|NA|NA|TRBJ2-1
ASSLSQNNEQF
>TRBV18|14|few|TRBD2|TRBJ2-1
ASFGTSGGAYNEQF
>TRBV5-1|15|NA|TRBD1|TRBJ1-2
ASSLDRGTSLDYGYT
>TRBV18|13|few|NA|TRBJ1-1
ASSPYGGFNTEAF
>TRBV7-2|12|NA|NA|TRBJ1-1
ASSWGGRNTEAF
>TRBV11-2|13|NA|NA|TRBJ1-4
ASSLGGGSNEKLF
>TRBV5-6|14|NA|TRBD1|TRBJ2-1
ASSLAGQGRYNEQF
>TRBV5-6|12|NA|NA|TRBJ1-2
ASSFPGSDYGYT
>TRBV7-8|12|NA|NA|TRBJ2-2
ASSLDQLTGELF
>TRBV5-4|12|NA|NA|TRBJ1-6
ASSPGGENSPLH
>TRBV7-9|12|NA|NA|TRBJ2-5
ASSLGGGTETQY
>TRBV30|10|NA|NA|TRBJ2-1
AWSTSINEQF
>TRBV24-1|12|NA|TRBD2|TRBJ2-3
ATSLAGVTDTQY
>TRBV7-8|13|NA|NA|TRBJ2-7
ASSWAGPPSYEQY
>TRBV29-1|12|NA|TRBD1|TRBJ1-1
SVRWGQGATEAF
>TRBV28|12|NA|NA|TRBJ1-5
ASSGPPTIQPQH
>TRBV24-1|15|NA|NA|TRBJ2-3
ATSDPLALGGADTQY
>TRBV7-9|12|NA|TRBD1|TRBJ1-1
ASSPRQGGSEAF
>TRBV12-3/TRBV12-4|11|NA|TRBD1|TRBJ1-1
ASTGTGRTEAF
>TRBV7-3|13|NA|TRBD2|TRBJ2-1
ASSLGGSTYNEQF
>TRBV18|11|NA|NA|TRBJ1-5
ASSRDMDQPQH
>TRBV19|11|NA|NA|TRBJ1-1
ASSMQMNTEAF
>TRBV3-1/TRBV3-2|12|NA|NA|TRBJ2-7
ASSQGQNSYEQY
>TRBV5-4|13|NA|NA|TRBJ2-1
ASSPTQGIYNEQF
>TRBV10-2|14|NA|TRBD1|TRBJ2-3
ASSHTKQGAADTQY
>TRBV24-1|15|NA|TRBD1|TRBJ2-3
ATSDGDRGRRADTQY
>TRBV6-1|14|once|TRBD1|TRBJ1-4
ASSEQGGQLHEKLF
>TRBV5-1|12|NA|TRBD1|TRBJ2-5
ASSSWDSGETQY
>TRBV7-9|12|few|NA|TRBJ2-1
ASSLVEGRGEQF
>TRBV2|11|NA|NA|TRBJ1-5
ASSRDNKQPQH
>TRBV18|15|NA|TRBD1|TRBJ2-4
ASSPPIGQGKLNIQY